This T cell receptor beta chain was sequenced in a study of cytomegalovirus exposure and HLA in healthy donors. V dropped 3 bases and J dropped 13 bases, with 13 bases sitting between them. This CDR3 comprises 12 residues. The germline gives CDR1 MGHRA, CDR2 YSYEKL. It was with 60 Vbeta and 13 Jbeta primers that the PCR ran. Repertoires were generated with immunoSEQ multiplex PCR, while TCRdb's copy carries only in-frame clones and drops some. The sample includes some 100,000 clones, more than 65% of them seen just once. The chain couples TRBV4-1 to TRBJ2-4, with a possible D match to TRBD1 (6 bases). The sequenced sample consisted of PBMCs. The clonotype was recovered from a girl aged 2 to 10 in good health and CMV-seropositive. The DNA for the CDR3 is TGCGCCAGCAGCCAGTTAGGGGGACGACAGTACTTC. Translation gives CASSQLGGRQYF.